The present T cell receptor beta chain was sequenced within a study of patients and donors after allogeneic stem cell transplantation. The CDR3 sequence is 16 residues long. Germline CDR1 is SGHRS and CDR2 is YFSETQ. Trimming pared 0 bases from V and 6 bases from J, leaving 18 bases between. This clonotype came up a few times. Using its own MiXCR run on the RT-PCR reads, TCRdb lists one record per CDR3 protein. Of about a million distinct CDR3 sequences listed, 18% are singletons. This rearrangement joins TRBV5-1 to TRBJ1-2, with D possibly matching TRBD1 (5 bases). This receptor was identified in a human donor who was either an allogeneic HSCT recipient or a stem cell or donor lymphocyte infusion donor (not recorded which). It is not recorded whose cells these are; they may come from a transplant donor. Sequenced sample: blood, either unsorted or a sorted T cell fraction (not recorded which). The CDR3 region is CASSLEVRALSDGYTF. The CDR3 bases are TGCGCCAGCAGCTTGGAAGTCAGGGCCCTTTCGGATGGCTACACCTTC.